The T cell receptor beta chain described here comes from a study of radiation and T cells in renal cell carcinoma. Here immunoSEQ multiplex PCR was the method, and the copy in TCRdb shows in-frame clones only, minus some. The table shows 150,000 or so clones, with approximately 90% occurring only once. Time point in this sample: blood 4 weeks post-SBRT, at nephrectomy. Treatment given: 15 Gy SBRT to primary tumor, nephrectomy 4 weeks later. V was pared by 6 bases and J by 7 bases, with 6 bases of the junction left unmatched. The CDR3 consists of 15 residues. Germline values: CDR1 SNHLY, CDR2 FYNNEI. The receptor comes from a woman between 45 and 65 years old with renal cell carcinoma. This chain joins TRBV2 and TRBJ2-1; 13 bases are shared with TRBD2. The material sequenced was blood, taken from a patient whose treatment included radiotherapy and nephrectomy. CDR3 protein: CASRAGLAGMNEQFF. CDR3 in DNA: TGTGCCAGCAGAGCGGGACTAGCGGGGATGAATGAGCAGTTCTTC.